This entry lists 17 T cell receptor beta chains sequenced from one sample in a study of cytomegalovirus exposure and HLA in healthy donors (dated by TCRdb to the late 2010s). Library creation used the immunoSEQ multiplex PCR assay. A mixture of 60 forward primers for TCR Vbeta segments and 13 reverse primers for TCR Jbeta segments was used in the multiplex PCR. This immuneACCESS table, as held by TCRdb, lists in-frame sequences with V and J called but not all clones. Of the missing ones, under half trace to an unresolved V gene in checked studies; the others have no known cause. The table for this sample lists tens of thousands of clones. About 5% of the sample is taken by the ten largest. Sequencing was carried out using PBMCs. Receptors originate from a female donor in good health and CMV-seronegative.

The chain uses TRBV7-9 and TRBJ1-2; perhaps TRBD1 as D (5 bases). The V end was cut by 3 bases, the J end by 0 bases, with 14 bases between. Germline values: CDR1 SEHNR, CDR2 FQNEAQ (reference sequence). The CDR3 contains 16 residues. CDR3 sequence reads: CASSFGGARTNYGYTF. For the CDR3, the DNA is TGTGCCAGCAGCTTCGGTGGGGCACGAACTAACTATGGCTACACCTTC.

The chain links TRBV9 to TRBJ2-1, with 7 bases identical to TRBD2. The CDR3 totals 14 residues. Trimming cost V 4 bases and J 8 bases; bases outside gene matches: 9. CDR1 and CDR2 from the germline V gene are SGDLS and YYNGEE. CDR3 region: CASSPGGGNDEQFF. DNA of the CDR3: TGTGCCAGCAGCCCGGGGGGAGGTAACGATGAGCAGTTCTTC.

The chain joins TRBV7-9 to TRBJ2-5; 7 nucleotides line up with TRBD2. The CDR3 has 13 residues. Unmatched junction bases numbered 5, after V lost 6 bases and J lost 4 bases. Germline V lookup: CDR1 SEHNR, CDR2 FQNEAQ (reference sequence). Here the CDR3 DNA reads TGTGCCAGCAGGTCATCGGGGGGAGAGACCCAGTACTTC. Translation gives CASRSSGGETQYF.

The chain has TRBV14 and TRBJ1-5, with no clear D. The CDR3 is made up of 13 amino acids. The ends were cut back, 0 bases at V and 6 bases at J, with 6 bases in the middle. Germline V gene sequence: CDR1 SGHDN, CDR2 FVKESK. This CDR3 reads CASSQDLSQPQHF. The CDR3, as DNA: TGTGCCAGCAGCCAAGACCTAAGTCAGCCCCAGCATTTT.

This chain connects TRBV28 to TRBJ1-4, with TRBD1 as a possible D gene (6 bases). This CDR3 has 15 residues. Looked up from germline, CDR1 is MDHEN and CDR2 is SYDVKM. V gave up 4 bases and J gave up 6 bases, with 15 bases separating them. CDR3 in amino acids: CASSSRTVSDEKLFF. The CDR3 DNA follows: TGTGCCAGCAGTTCACGGACAGTATCAGATGAAAAACTGTTTTTT.

This chain uses TRBV4-1 with TRBJ1-6; D is ambiguous. The CDR3 loop spans 16 amino acids. V lost 0 bases, J lost 7 bases, and 13 bases lay in between. CDR1 and CDR2 from the germline V gene are MGHRA and YSYEKL. The CDR3 bases are TGCGCCAGCAGCCAAGAGGCAGGCAGCCACAATTCACCCCTCCACTTT. It encodes CASSQEAGSHNSPLHF.

The V call is TRBV27, the J call TRBJ1-2; 7 bases are a match to TRBD1. CDR1 and CDR2 (germline): MNHEY, SMNVEV (reference sequence). The CDR3 contains 17 residues. The junction had 15 bases not matched to a gene; V was cut back by 3 bases and J by 5 bases. The DNA of the CDR3 is TGTGCCAGCAGTTTTTGGAGGGGGCAAGGGTTGGGGTATGGCTACACCTTC. Translated, it gives CASSFWRGQGLGYGYTF.

The chain employs TRBV6-5 and TRBJ1-5, with a possible D match to TRBD1 (5 bases). CDR3 size: 14 residues. Between the trimmed V and J ends, which lost 3 bases and 2 bases, there was a span of 8 bases. The germline CDR1 and CDR2 sequences are MNHEY and SVGAGI. This chain's CDR3 is CASSYRGRNQPQHF. DNA of the CDR3: TGTGCCAGCAGTTATAGGGGCCGCAATCAGCCCCAGCATTTT.

The chain combines TRBV4-1 with TRBJ2-7; a possible D gene is TRBD1 (6 bases). The CDR3 sequence is 17 residues long. V lost 0 bases, J lost 1 base, and 16 bases lay in between. CDR1 MGHRA and CDR2 YSYEKL come from the germline V gene. CDR3: CASSQDLRTVLSYEQYF. CDR3 DNA: TGCGCCAGCAGCCAAGATCTGAGGACAGTTCTATCCTACGAGCAGTACTTC.

V gene TRBV11-2 combines with J gene TRBJ2-7; a weak D match, TRBD2 (7 bases). The CDR3 is made up of 14 amino acids. The germline V gene has CDR1 SGHAT and CDR2 FQNNGV. The ends were cut back, 2 bases at V and 5 bases at J, with 13 bases in the middle. The CDR3 region has the DNA TGTGCCAGCAGCTTAATCGGGGGGCTCGACGAGCAGTACTTC. Residues: CASSLIGGLDEQYF. The whole variable domain, filled in from reference TRBV11-2 and TRBJ2-7, reads EAGVAQSPRYKIIEKRQSVAFWCNPISGHATLYWYQQILGQGPKLLIQFQNNGVVDDSQLPKDRFSAERLKGVDSTLKIQPAKLEDSAVYLCASSLIGGLDEQYFGPGTRLTVT.

This chain connects TRBV29-1 to TRBJ2-7; TRBD2 is a possible D gene (6 bases). Germline V lookup: CDR1 SQVTM, CDR2 ANQGSEA. The CDR3 has 14 residues. The germline V and J ends were trimmed by 1 base and 0 bases, with 10 bases remaining between them. In DNA, the CDR3 is TGCAGCGTTGAAGGCGGGACCAGCTCCTACGAGCAGTACTTC. It encodes CSVEGGTSSYEQYF.

The chain has TRBV7-3 and TRBJ1-1, with TRBD1 matching over 10 bases. Trimming removed 5 bases from V and 4 bases from J; junction bases left unmatched: 4. CDR1 is SGHTA and CDR2 is FQGTGA in the germline V gene. The CDR3 runs to 14 residues. CDR3 sequence (DNA): TGTGCCAGCAGCCCCAGACAGGGGGCCACTGAAGCTTTCTTT. It translates to CASSPRQGATEAFF. Looking up the rest from reference TRBV7-3 and TRBJ1-1 gives the full variable domain: GAGVSQTPSNKVTEKGKYVELRCDPISGHTALYWYRQSLGQGPEFLIYFQGTGAADDSGLPNDRFFAVRPEGSVSTLKIQRTERGDSAVYLCASSPRQGATEAFFGQGTRLTVV.

This chain uses TRBV30 with TRBJ2-3; 9 positions agree with TRBD2. Germline V gene data show CDR1 as GTSNPN and CDR2 as SVGIG (reference sequence). The CDR3 length is 18 residues. V lost 0 bases and J lost 0; bases outside the gene matches: 10. The CDR3 DNA sequence: TGTGCCTGGAGTGTAAAAGCGGGGGGATGGACTAGCACAGATACGCAGTATTTT. Translated, it gives CAWSVKAGGWTSTDTQYF.

The chain has TRBV15 and TRBJ2-1; the match to TRBD1 covers 9 bases. Trimming cost V 0 bases and J 8 bases; bases outside gene matches: 8. This CDR3 has 16 amino acids. Germline CDR1 reads LNHNV; CDR2 reads YYDKDF (reference sequence). CDR3 DNA sequence: TGTGCCACCAGCAGAGAGTCGGGACAGGGTGCCGATGAGCAGTTCTTC. It specifies CATSRESGQGADEQFF.

The V and J genes are TRBV15 and TRBJ1-5; 9 nucleotides match TRBD1. Germline assignment: CDR1 LNHNV and CDR2 YYDKDF (reference sequence). Trimming took 5 bases from V and 5 from J; bases not matched to a gene: 7. CDR3 length: 15 amino acids. The CDR3: CATSERDREYQPQHF. CDR3 coding DNA: TGTGCCACCAGCGAAAGGGACAGGGAGTATCAGCCCCAGCATTTT.

The chain joins TRBV10-1 to TRBJ1-2; TRBD1 matches at 9 bases. CDR1 is WNHNN and CDR2 is SYGVQD in the germline V gene (reference sequence). J lost 6 bases, V lost 5 bases, and 4 bases had no gene match. CDR3 size: 13 residues. The CDR3 DNA is TGCGCCAGCAGTCCGGGACAGGGTAATGGCTACACCTTC. It codes for CASSPGQGNGYTF.

The chain recombines TRBV9 with TRBJ2-1; 7 positions agree with TRBD2. CDR3 length: 14 residues. Trimming removed 0 bases from V and 9 bases from J; junction bases left unmatched: 6. The germline V gene encodes CDR1 SGDLS and CDR2 YYNGEE. Here the CDR3 reads CASSVGGGLVEQFF. The DNA for the CDR3 is TGTGCCAGCAGCGTAGGGGGGGGTCTGGTTGAGCAGTTCTTC.